This T cell receptor beta chain was observed in a study of untreated major depressive disorder. Regarding the study as a whole: TRBV05-01 (Vbeta 5.1) usage was higher in CD4+ T cells of depressed patients than controls.

Generated by immunoSEQ multiplex PCR, the TCRdb table keeps only in-frame clones and is missing some. The sample records 25,000 to 30,000 clones, approximately 91% being singletons. This clone was seen just once. Its antigen is currently unknown. Trimming took 0 bases from V and 6 from J; bases not matched to a gene: 6. The length of the CDR3 is 14 residues. CDR1 and CDR2 from the germline V gene are SGHDT and YYEEEE. The sequence was obtained from a woman in her thirties with major depressive disorder. The chain has TRBV5-6 and TRBJ2-7, with 7 positions matching TRBD2. Material for sequencing was CD4+ T cells from PBMCs. The CDR3 DNA sequence: TGTGCCAGCAGCTTGGGACTAGCATCTGGCGAGCAGTACTTC. Protein sequence: CASSLGLASGEQYF.